The following is a TCR beta chain sequence with its context. This sample was taken from a study of blood T cell repertoires in COVID-19. In the study overall: Some COVID-19 samples were acute and others convalescent; all came from the United States, Italy and Spain. T cells, B-cell-depleted T cells, or PBMCs supplied cDNA or gDNA.

Original methodology: The assay estimated nucleated cells by amplifying reference gene primers. Sequencing was performed with immunoSEQ multiplex PCR; in TCRdb, only in-frame clones are kept and a portion is missing. V and J calls and clone size are copied from that table; D and trimming were computed from the DNA. The sample consists of around 150,000 clones, more than 75% of them appearing once. The material sequenced was peripheral blood. The sequence was obtained from a man between 65 and 85 years old with acute or convalescent COVID-19.

The CDR3 DNA is TGCGCCAGCAGCTTCCTGCCCGGGGGGGCCCCCTACAATGAGCAGTTCTTC. Protein: CASSFLPGGAPYNEQFF. The J gene is TRBJ2-1, the V gene TRBV5-1; 8 nucleotides agree with TRBD2. After removal of 2 bases from V and 2 bases from J, the junction contained 9 bases not matched to a gene. Germline V gene data show CDR1 as SGHRS and CDR2 as YFSETQ. This CDR3 contains 17 residues.